The next 12 T cell receptor beta chains were all read from a single sample in a study of blood T cell repertoires in COVID-19. The method was immunoSEQ multiplex PCR; TCRdb's version includes in-frame clones alone and lacks a portion of them. The sample carries about 120,000 clones, around 85% recorded once. The specimen was peripheral blood. These receptor sequences come from a man in his thirties or forties with COVID-19, enrolled during active disease.

The rearrangement joins TRBV6-2 or TRBV6-3 to TRBJ1-4; the D is unclear. The CDR3 is made up of 12 amino acids. V was shortened by 2 bases and J by 10 bases, with 8 bases between the two germline ends. Germline V gene lookup returns CDR1 MNHEY and CDR2 SVGEGT. The DNA for the CDR3 is TGTGCCAGCAGTTACGCGGCGGGAAAACTGTTTTTT. Its translation is CASSYAAGKLFF.

The chain is built from TRBV25-1 and TRBJ1-4, with D possibly matching TRBD1 (5 bases). CDR1 MGHDK and CDR2 SYGVNS come from the germline V gene. V was shortened by 2 bases and J by 10 bases, with 11 bases between the two germline ends. The CDR3 runs 13 residues. The CDR3 nucleotides read TGTGCCAGCAGTGAAGGGGGGGAGGTAAAACTGTTTTTT. This encodes CASSEGGEVKLFF.

This chain links TRBV5-1 with TRBJ2-1; 9 nucleotides agree with TRBD1. CDR1 is SGHRS and CDR2 is YFSETQ in the germline V gene. This CDR3 has 18 residues. The V and J ends lost 0 bases and 0 bases, in that order; junction bases with no gene match: 7. The CDR3, as DNA: TGCGCCAGCAGCTTGGGACAGGGGGTGTTTCCCTCCTACAATGAGCAGTTCTTC. Its protein is CASSLGQGVFPSYNEQFF.

CDR3 region: CASSYMGSSNTGELFF. The CDR3 DNA reads TGTGCCAGCAGTTATATGGGCAGTTCGAACACCGGGGAGCTGTTTTTT. The chain employs TRBV6-5 and TRBJ2-2; D is ambiguous. The CDR3 consists of 16 residues. V gave up 3 bases and J gave up 0 bases, with 11 bases separating them. Germline CDR1 reads MNHEY; CDR2 reads SVGAGI.

The chain is built from TRBV6-2 or TRBV6-3 and TRBJ1-6, with TRBD1 identical over 7 bases. The V segment lost 6 bases and the J segment 9 bases; nucleotides outside the gene matches: 5. The CDR3 is made up of 13 amino acids. Germline V gives CDR1 MNHEY, CDR2 SVGEGT. CDR3 sequence (DNA): TGTGCCAGCAGCGACAGGGTAGCTTCACCCCTCCACTTT. This sequence encodes CASSDRVASPLHF.

This sequence joins TRBV14 and TRBJ2-1; 11 bases are shared with TRBD2. The length of the CDR3 is 16 residues. Per germline, CDR1 SGHDN and CDR2 FVKESK. V lost 2 bases, J lost 8 bases, and 8 bases stayed unmatched. The CDR3 loop is CASSQYLAGGFDEQFF. The CDR3 bases are TGTGCCAGCAGCCAATACCTAGCGGGAGGTTTCGATGAGCAGTTCTTC.

This chain's CDR3 is CASNSGTDPYEQYF. In DNA, the CDR3 is TGTGCCAGCAATTCCGGGACAGACCCATACGAGCAGTACTTC. The chain couples TRBV2 to TRBJ2-7; TRBD1 matches at 7 bases. This CDR3 is 14 amino acids long. With 7 bases clipped from V and 4 bases from J, the junction kept 10 bases outside the gene matches. CDR1 is SNHLY, CDR2 FYNNEI, per germline.

The gene calls are TRBV7-9 and TRBJ2-7; D is unresolved. Germline-derived CDR1 and CDR2 are SEHNR and FQNEAQ (reference sequence). Trimming took 5 bases from V and 1 from J, leaving 12 bases between them. The CDR3 covers 14 residues. The CDR3 here is CASSPPTRSYEQYF. The CDR3 DNA reads as TGTGCCAGCAGCCCCCCCACACGATCCTACGAGCAGTACTTC.

The chain links TRBV3-1 (or the pseudogene TRBV3-2) to TRBJ2-1; 8 bases are a match to TRBD2. The germline gives CDR1 LGHDT, CDR2 YNNKEL (reference sequence). The CDR3 length is 16 residues. Trimming removed 4 bases from V and 5 bases from J; junction bases left unmatched: 10. The CDR3 nucleotides read TGTGCCAGCAGCCTCTACGGGGGGGCATTAGACAATGAGCAGTTCTTC. Its translation is CASSLYGGALDNEQFF.

This chain joins TRBV7-2 and TRBJ2-1, with 11 bases matching TRBD2. The trim removed 1 base at V and 7 bases at J, leaving 3 bases unmatched. Germline V lookup: CDR1 SGHTA, CDR2 FQGNSA. The CDR3 runs 15 residues. The CDR3 protein is CASSLGPSGRNEQFF. In DNA form, the CDR3 reads TGTGCCAGCAGCTTAGGACCTAGCGGGAGGAATGAGCAGTTCTTC. Full variable domain (remainder filled in from reference TRBV7-2 and TRBJ2-1): GAGVSQSPSNKVTEKGKDVELRCDPISGHTALYWYRQSLGQGLEFLIYFQGNSAPDKSGLPSDRFSAERTGGSVSTLTIQRTQQEDSAVYLCASSLGPSGRNEQFFGPGTRLTVL.

As to this clone: Different DNA sequences within this sample yield the same CDR3. V usage is TRBV11-2 and J usage is TRBJ2-7, with no clear D. This CDR3 has 13 residues. V dropped 0 bases and J dropped 2 bases, with 5 bases sitting between them. The germline V gene encodes CDR1 SGHAT and CDR2 FQNNGV. The CDR3 reads CASSLDRAYEQYF. CDR3 coding DNA: TGTGCCAGCAGCTTAGATCGAGCCTACGAGCAGTACTTC.

The chain recombines TRBV7-8 with TRBJ2-7, with 8 nucleotides matching TRBD1. The CDR3 runs to 16 residues. Germline CDR1 reads SGHVS; CDR2 reads FQNEAQ. V was clipped by 1 base and J by 3 bases; unmatched bases: 8. CDR3 residues: CASSLGPQGGGYEQYF. Written as DNA, the CDR3 is TGTGCCAGCAGCTTAGGGCCACAGGGGGGAGGCTACGAGCAGTACTTC.